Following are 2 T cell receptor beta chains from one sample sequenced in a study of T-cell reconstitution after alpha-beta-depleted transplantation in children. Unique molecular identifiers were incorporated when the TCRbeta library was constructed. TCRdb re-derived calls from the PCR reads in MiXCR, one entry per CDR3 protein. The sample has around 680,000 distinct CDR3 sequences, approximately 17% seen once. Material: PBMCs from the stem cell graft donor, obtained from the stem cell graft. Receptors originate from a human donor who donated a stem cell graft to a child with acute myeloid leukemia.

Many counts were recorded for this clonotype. CDR3 in DNA: TGTGCCAGCAGCTTGGCCTTGGGGGAATACAACACTGAAGCTTTCTTT. Protein: CASSLALGEYNTEAFF. This chain uses TRBV5-6 with TRBJ1-1, with a possible D match to TRBD1 (5 bases). Germline CDR1 is SGHDT and CDR2 is YYEEEE. Between the trimmed V and J ends, which lost 0 bases and 2 bases, there was a span of 14 bases. This CDR3 has 16 residues.

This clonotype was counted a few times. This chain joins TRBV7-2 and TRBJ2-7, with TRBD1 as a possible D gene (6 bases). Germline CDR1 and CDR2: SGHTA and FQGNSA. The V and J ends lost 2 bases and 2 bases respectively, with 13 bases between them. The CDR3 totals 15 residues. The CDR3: CASSLNPGQTYEQYF. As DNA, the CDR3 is TGTGCCAGCAGCTTAAATCCCGGACAGACCTACGAGCAGTACTTC.